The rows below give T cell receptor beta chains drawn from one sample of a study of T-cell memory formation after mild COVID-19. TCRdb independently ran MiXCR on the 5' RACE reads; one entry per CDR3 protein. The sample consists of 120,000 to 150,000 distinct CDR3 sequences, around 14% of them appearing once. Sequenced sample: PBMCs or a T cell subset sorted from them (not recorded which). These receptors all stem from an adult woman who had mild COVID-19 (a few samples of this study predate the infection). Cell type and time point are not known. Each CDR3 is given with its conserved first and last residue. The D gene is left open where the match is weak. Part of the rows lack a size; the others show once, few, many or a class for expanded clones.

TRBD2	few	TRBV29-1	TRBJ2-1	CSVEGLAEPHINSYNEQFF	TGCAGCGTTGAAGGGCTAGCGGAGCCCCACATCAACTCCTACAATGAGCAGTTCTTC
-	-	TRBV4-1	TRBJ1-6	CASSQVAGHNSPLHF	TGCGCCAGCAGCCAAGTGGCGGGTCACAATTCACCCCTCCACTTT
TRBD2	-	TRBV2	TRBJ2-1	CASLGTSGRSSYNEQFF	TGTGCCAGCCTAGGGACTAGCGGGAGGAGCTCCTACAATGAGCAGTTCTTC
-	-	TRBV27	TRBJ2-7	CASSLSPGTFHEQYF	TGTGCCAGCAGTTTATCGCCCGGGACATTCCACGAGCAGTACTTC
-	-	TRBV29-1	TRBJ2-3	CSVVRQGTDTQYF	TGCAGCGTTGTAAGGCAGGGTACCGATACGCAGTATTTT
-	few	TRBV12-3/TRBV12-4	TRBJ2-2	CASSQPEGSPLTGELFF	TGTGCCAGCAGCCAGCCAGAGGGCTCCCCTCTGACCGGGGAGCTGTTTTTT
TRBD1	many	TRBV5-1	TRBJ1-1	CASSLQGETEAFF	TGCGCCAGCAGCTTACAGGGGGAGACTGAAGCTTTCTTT
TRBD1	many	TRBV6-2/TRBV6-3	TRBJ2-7	CASSRTGSSYEQYF	TGTGCCAGCAGTCGGACAGGGAGCTCCTACGAGCAGTACTTC
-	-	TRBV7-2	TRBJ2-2	CASSHGLLGNTGELFF	TGTGCCAGCAGCCATGGACTACTTGGTAACACCGGGGAGCTGTTTTTT
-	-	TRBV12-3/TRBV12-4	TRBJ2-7	CASSTGLRSYEQYF	TGTGCCAGCAGTACGGGACTTCGCTCCTACGAGCAGTACTTC
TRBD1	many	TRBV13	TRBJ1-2	CASSLGQGNYGYTF	TGTGCCAGCAGCTTGGGACAGGGTAACTATGGCTACACCTTC
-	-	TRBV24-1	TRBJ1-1	CATSAKRGTEAFF	TGTGCCACCAGCGCAAAAAGGGGTACTGAAGCTTTCTTT
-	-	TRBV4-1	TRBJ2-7	CASSQEGPQTYEQYF	TGCGCCAGCAGCCAAGAAGGGCCCCAAACCTACGAGCAGTACTTC
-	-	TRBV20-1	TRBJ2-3	CSAPFTDTQYF	TGCAGTGCTCCCTTCACAGATACGCAGTATTTT
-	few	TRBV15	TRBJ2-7	CATSYAGAEQYF	TGTGCCACCAGCTACGCGGGGGCCGAGCAGTACTTC
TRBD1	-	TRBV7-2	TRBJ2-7	CASSPSGTGLYEQYF	TGTGCCAGCAGCCCGAGCGGGACAGGGCTCTACGAGCAGTACTTC
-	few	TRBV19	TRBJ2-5	CASSPTTGQETQYF	TGTGCCAGTAGCCCGACTACTGGCCAAGAGACCCAGTACTTC
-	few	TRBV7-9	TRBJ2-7	CASSLVTGLDEQYF	TGTGCCAGCAGCTTAGTGACAGGCCTAGACGAGCAGTACTTC
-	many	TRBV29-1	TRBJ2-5	CSVDSAWEWGQETQYF	TGCAGCGTTGACTCGGCCTGGGAGTGGGGCCAAGAGACCCAGTACTTC
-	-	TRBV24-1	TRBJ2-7	CATSDSNREIYEQYF	TGTGCCACCAGTGATTCTAACAGGGAGATCTACGAGCAGTACTTC
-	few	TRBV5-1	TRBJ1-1	CASSSPGGEAFF	TGCGCCAGCAGCTCCCCGGGGGGTGAAGCTTTCTTT